This TCR beta chain was recovered during a study of shared clonotypes between healthy human individuals. V lost 0 bases to trimming and J lost 3 bases; unmatched junction nucleotides: 9. The CDR3 spans 19 residues. Germline V gives CDR1 LGHNA, CDR2 YNFKEQ. Assay: immunoSEQ multiplex PCR; the TCRdb copy retains only in-frame clones and omits some. Here the sample spans roughly 2,300,000 clones, about nine tenths being singletons. This sequence originates from a man aged 18 to 29 in good health. Some clones in this sample may be carry-over from other donors' samples. Material: naive CD4+ T cells from PBMCs. Subset given: CD45RA+ positively selected. The rearrangement links TRBV4-2 to TRBJ2-1; the match to TRBD2 covers 12 bases. Here the CDR3 reads CASSQESETSGGGYNEQFF. CDR3 bases: TGTGCCAGCAGCCAAGAGTCTGAGACTAGCGGGGGAGGCTACAATGAGCAGTTCTTC.